Shown below are 8 T cell receptor beta chains from a single sample sequenced in a study of blood T cell repertoires in COVID-19. The protocol was immunoSEQ multiplex PCR, while the TCRdb copy is restricted to in-frame clones and leaves out a portion. The sample has 88,000 or so clones; approximately 87% are singletons. The sample comprised peripheral blood. All receptors derive from a human donor in a cohort sampled during active COVID-19.

The V and J genes are TRBV5-1 and TRBJ2-4; D perhaps matches TRBD2 (6 bases). The V gene lost 6 bases and the J gene lost 3 bases, with 22 bases spanning the gap. CDR1 is SGHRS and CDR2 is YFSETQ in the germline V gene. This CDR3 is built from 17 residues. DNA of the CDR3: TGCGCCAGCAACCTGGCCGCGGCACGGAGGGACAAAAACATTCAGTACTTC. Encoded protein: CASNLAAARRDKNIQYF.

The V gene is TRBV5-1, the J gene TRBJ1-4, with D tentatively TRBD1 (5 bases). V lost 4 bases to trimming and J lost 0 bases, with 10 bases between them. This CDR3 comprises 15 residues. The germline gives CDR1 SGHRS, CDR2 YFSETQ. This CDR3 is CASSRQGSTNEKLFF. CDR3 coding DNA: TGCGCCAGCAGCAGGCAGGGTTCAACTAATGAAAAACTGTTTTTT. The variable domain in full, with the rest retrieved from reference TRBV5-1 and TRBJ1-4, is KAGVTQTPRYLIKTRGQQVTLSCSPISGHRSVSWYQQTPGQGLQFLFEYFSETQRNKGNFPGRFSGRQFSNSRSEMNVSTLELGDSALYLCASSRQGSTNEKLFFGSGTQLSVL.

The chain recombines TRBV28 with TRBJ1-3, with unresolved D. The CDR3 is made up of 13 amino acids. The germline gives CDR1 MDHEN, CDR2 SYDVKM. V dropped 7 bases and J dropped 3 bases, with 10 bases sitting between them. The CDR3 is CASIVSGGNTIYF. Written as DNA, the CDR3 is TGTGCCAGCATCGTCAGTGGTGGAAACACCATATATTTT.

This rearrangement joins TRBV6-1 to TRBJ2-1; TRBD2 agrees at 11 bases. Germline CDR1 is MNHNS and CDR2 is SASEGT. V was pared by 2 bases and J by 4 bases, with 4 bases of the junction left unmatched. This CDR3 contains 16 residues. CDR3 amino acids: CASSENVAGGYNEQFF. The CDR3 DNA follows: TGTGCCAGCAGTGAAAATGTAGCGGGAGGGTACAATGAGCAGTTCTTC.

The rearrangement uses TRBV7-2 and TRBJ2-1; D is possibly TRBD1 (6 bases). The CDR3 loop spans 17 amino acids. Trimming left V 1 base short and J 3 bases short, with 16 bases between. Germline-derived CDR1 and CDR2 are SGHTA and FQGNSA. The CDR3: CASSLVGWTVLYNEQFF. The CDR3 nucleotides read TGTGCCAGCAGCTTAGTAGGGTGGACAGTGCTCTACAATGAGCAGTTCTTC.

This chain joins TRBV29-1 and TRBJ2-2; 10 bases map to TRBD1. The germline gives CDR1 SQVTM, CDR2 ANQGSEA. The CDR3 totals 14 residues. The ends lost 6 bases at V and 6 bases at J; junction bases unmatched: 7. As DNA, the CDR3 is TGCAGCGTCGGATCCGGGACAGGGGCCGGGGAGCTGTTTTTT. Its translation is CSVGSGTGAGELFF.

The V gene is TRBV23-1, the J gene TRBJ2-3; possibly TRBD2 for D (5 bases). TRBV23-1 carries the ORF label, with uncertain function. Deletions cut 11 bases from V and 0 bases from J, with 15 bases between. CDR3 length: 14 residues. The CDR3 DNA reads as TGCGCCCGCTCCCGCGGACTCAGCACAGATACGCAGTATTTT. It codes for CARSRGLSTDTQYF.

This clone showed up just a few times. This sequence joins TRBV28 and TRBJ1-3; possible D gene TRBD1, 5 bases. The CDR3 loop spans 15 amino acids. V was trimmed by 7 bases and J by 3 bases, leaving 16 bases between them. The germline V gene encodes CDR1 MDHEN and CDR2 SYDVKM. In DNA, the CDR3 is TGTGCCAGCAATACCCGGGGGGGATTTGGAAACACCATATATTTT. It codes for CASNTRGGFGNTIYF.